Listed below are T cell receptor beta chains from one sample, sequenced in a study of T-cell reconstitution after alpha-beta-depleted transplantation in children. A single record per CDR3 protein comes from TCRdb applying MiXCR to the PCR reads. Among hundreds of thousands of distinct CDR3 sequences, 13% were seen once, and the ten largest hold around 2.2%. Sequencing was performed on PBMCs, mostly from graft donor cells, taken 360 days after TCRalphabeta/CD19-depleted stem cell transplant. The receptor set was obtained from a male patient younger than 18 who had a stem cell transplant for acute myeloid leukemia, so the T cells may come from the graft donor. Each CDR3 is given with its conserved first and last residue. A D gene is named only where the DNA matches it firmly. Size is omitted from some rows. Given values are once, few, many or a class for expanded clones.

clone_size	v_call	cdr3_length	d_call	j_call	cdr3_aa	cdr3_nt
few	TRBV15	14	.	TRBJ2-2	CATCEEPNTGELFF	TGTGCCACCTGCGAGGAGCCGAACACCGGGGAGCTGTTTTTT
.	TRBV6-6	11	.	TRBJ2-1	CASSVQREQFF	TGTGCCAGCAGCGTCCAGCGGGAGCAGTTCTTC
few	TRBV12-3/TRBV12-4	18	TRBD2	TRBJ2-1	CASRPGTSLILSYNEQFF	TGTGCCAGCAGACCCGGGACTAGCCTAATCTTATCCTACAATGAGCAGTTCTTC
few	TRBV29-1	15	TRBD1	TRBJ2-7	CSVSGPGQPFEEQYF	TGCAGCGTTTCGGGACCGGGACAGCCCTTTGAAGAGCAGTACTTC
once	TRBV20-1	16	.	TRBJ1-5	CSARSEATEANQPQHF	TGCAGTGCTAGATCCGAGGCGACAGAGGCAAATCAGCCCCAGCATTTT
few	TRBV28	14	TRBD1	TRBJ2-7	CASRGQGVTYEQYF	TGTGCCAGCAGGGGACAGGGTGTTACCTACGAGCAGTACTTC
.	TRBV27	13	.	TRBJ2-7	CASSLLGVPEQYF	TGTGCCAGCAGTTTATTAGGGGTTCCCGAGCAGTACTTC
many	TRBV6-2/TRBV6-3	13	.	TRBJ2-7	CASSRDTNYEQYF	TGTGCCAGCAGTCGTGACACGAACTACGAGCAGTACTTC
.	TRBV27	14	.	TRBJ1-5	CASSFPGSNQPQHF	TGTGCCAGCAGTTTTCCAGGGAGCAATCAGCCCCAGCATTTT
.	TRBV7-2	14	.	TRBJ2-3	CASSPGGARDTQYF	TGTGCCAGCAGCCCAGGGGGGGCTCGAGATACGCAGTATTTT
many	TRBV7-3	14	.	TRBJ2-3	CASRAGYNTDTQYF	TGTGCCAGCAGGGCAGGGTATAACACAGATACGCAGTATTTT
few	TRBV10-2	14	.	TRBJ2-4	CASGSGLAKNIQYF	TGCGCCAGCGGGAGTGGGCTAGCCAAAAACATTCAGTACTTC
few	TRBV20-1	14	TRBD2	TRBJ2-1	CSARKLAGGWEQFF	TGCAGTGCTAGAAAACTAGCGGGGGGGTGGGAGCAGTTCTTC
many	TRBV28	16	.	TRBJ2-4	CASSFPMTGTKNIQYF	TGTGCCAGCAGTTTTCCAATGACAGGGACTAAAAACATTCAGTACTTC
few	TRBV28	18	.	TRBJ2-6	CASRQGGYMDSGANVLTF	TGTGCCAGCAGGCAGGGGGGTTACATGGACTCTGGGGCCAACGTCCTGACTTTC
.	TRBV12-3/TRBV12-4	12	.	TRBJ2-5	CASSFWQETQYF	TGTGCCAGCAGTTTTTGGCAAGAGACCCAGTACTTC
few	TRBV4-2	16	.	TRBJ2-1	CASSQFQPNRYNEQFF	TGTGCCAGCAGCCAATTCCAGCCGAACCGGTACAATGAGCAGTTCTTC
few	TRBV7-9	15	.	TRBJ2-1	CASSLAGLALNEQFF	TGTGCCAGCAGCTTAGCGGGGCTTGCCCTTAATGAGCAGTTCTTC
many	TRBV29-1	10	.	TRBJ2-1	CSVTRTRQFF	TGCAGCGTCACCAGGACACGGCAGTTCTTC
few	TRBV5-4	14	TRBD2	TRBJ2-5	CASSHPGLPETQYF	TGTGCCAGCAGCCATCCGGGACTACCAGAGACCCAGTACTTC
.	TRBV6-2/TRBV6-3	15	TRBD2	TRBJ2-1	CASSYSLAGGNEQFF	TGTGCCAGCAGTTATAGCCTAGCGGGAGGTAATGAGCAGTTCTTC
.	TRBV7-7	14	.	TRBJ2-1	CASSLSPGHNEQFF	TGTGCTAGCAGCCTCAGCCCGGGGCACAATGAGCAGTTCTTC
few	TRBV18	16	.	TRBJ2-1	CASSPPDLSSYNEQFF	TGTGCCAGCTCACCCCCGGACCTGAGCTCCTACAATGAGCAGTTCTTC
.	TRBV24-1	15	TRBD1	TRBJ1-5	CATSETGPFNQPQHF	TGTGCCACCAGTGAGACAGGGCCTTTCAATCAGCCCCAGCATTTT
many	TRBV7-2	16	.	TRBJ1-1	CASSPFLVGTGTEAFF	TGTGCCAGCAGCCCTTTTTTAGTGGGGACGGGCACTGAAGCTTTCTTT
many	TRBV25-1	14	TRBD1	TRBJ2-2	CASGQAMNTGELFF	TGTGCCAGCGGACAGGCGATGAACACCGGGGAGCTGTTTTTT
.	TRBV5-5	11	.	TRBJ2-7	CASAVSYEQYF	TGTGCCAGCGCAGTTTCCTACGAGCAGTACTTC
.	TRBV25-1	15	TRBD1	TRBJ2-1	CASSATGGRGGEQFF	TGTGCCAGCAGTGCGACAGGGGGTAGGGGTGGTGAGCAGTTCTTC
.	TRBV7-2	14	.	TRBJ2-5	CASSLSGAGQTQYF	TGTGCCAGCAGCTTATCAGGGGCGGGACAGACCCAGTACTTC
few	TRBV19	15	TRBD1	TRBJ1-1	CASSWPGQANTEAFF	TGTGCCAGTAGTTGGCCCGGACAGGCGAACACTGAAGCTTTCTTT
few	TRBV12-5	14	.	TRBJ2-2	CASGLWQNTGELFF	TGTGCTAGTGGTTTGTGGCAGAACACCGGGGAGCTGTTTTTT
many	TRBV12-3/TRBV12-4	14	.	TRBJ2-1	CASSLRDWGNEQFF	TGTGCCAGCAGTTTGCGGGACTGGGGGAATGAGCAGTTCTTC
.	TRBV20-1	15	TRBD1	TRBJ1-5	CSAERQGVSNQPQHF	TGCAGTGCTGAAAGACAGGGGGTCAGCAATCAGCCCCAGCATTTT
few	TRBV29-1	13	TRBD2	TRBJ2-7	CSVGASGTYEQYF	TGCAGCGTTGGGGCTAGCGGAACCTACGAGCAGTACTTC
few	TRBV12-3/TRBV12-4	17	.	TRBJ1-6	CASSLGPQEGGNSPLHF	TGTGCCAGCAGTTTAGGGCCACAGGAGGGGGGAAATTCACCCCTCCACTTT
few	TRBV29-1	13	TRBD1	TRBJ2-1	CSVEGAPDRGQFF	TGCAGCGTCGAAGGGGCCCCTGACAGGGGGCAGTTCTTC
few	TRBV7-2	14	.	TRBJ2-3	CASSLAAYTDTQYF	TGTGCCAGCAGCTTAGCGGCCTACACAGATACGCAGTATTTT
.	TRBV24-1	15	TRBD1	TRBJ2-7	CATSDVTGTEHEQYF	TGTGCCACCAGTGACGTGACCGGGACAGAGCACGAGCAGTACTTC
many	TRBV12-3/TRBV12-4	14	TRBD1	TRBJ2-1	CASSTWTGGDEQFF	TGTGCCAGCAGTACGTGGACAGGGGGCGATGAGCAGTTCTTC
.	TRBV20-1	14	TRBD2	TRBJ2-1	CSVRGPSGRHEQFF	TGCAGTGTTAGAGGTCCTAGCGGGAGACATGAGCAGTTCTTC
few	TRBV2	14	.	TRBJ2-7	CASSDDLLSYEQYF	TGTGCCAGCAGCGACGACCTCCTCTCCTACGAGCAGTACTTC
.	TRBV28	14	.	TRBJ2-7	CASSLNRLPYEQYF	TGTGCCAGCAGTTTGAATCGACTCCCCTACGAGCAGTACTTC
many	TRBV9	15	TRBD2	TRBJ2-3	CASSFSGKAADTQYF	TGTGCCAGCAGCTTTAGCGGGAAGGCGGCAGATACGCAGTATTTT
few	TRBV4-3	14	.	TRBJ2-7	CASSQEWSSYEQYF	TGCGCCAGCAGCCAAGAGTGGAGCTCCTACGAGCAGTACTTC
.	TRBV4-3	18	TRBD2	TRBJ2-1	CASSQEAAGGPGDVKQFF	TGCGCCAGCAGCCAAGAAGCGGCGGGAGGGCCGGGAGATGTGAAGCAGTTCTTC
many	TRBV11-2	13	TRBD1	TRBJ2-5	CASSWGQGETQYF	TGTGCCAGCAGTTGGGGACAGGGTGAGACCCAGTACTTC
.	TRBV29-1	11	.	TRBJ2-7	CSVDVLHEQYF	TGCAGCGTTGATGTTCTCCACGAGCAGTACTTC
many	TRBV29-1	14	TRBD2	TRBJ2-5	CSVDIRTSAETQYF	TGCAGCGTTGACATCCGGACTAGCGCAGAGACCCAGTACTTC
few	TRBV9	16	TRBD2	TRBJ2-3	CASSVGGTSGSDTQYF	TGTGCCAGCAGCGTAGGAGGGACTAGCGGAAGTGATACGCAGTATTTT
many	TRBV7-2	15	.	TRBJ2-3	CASSLDQGSTDTQYF	TGTGCCAGCAGCTTAGATCAGGGTAGCACAGATACGCAGTATTTT
many	TRBV29-1	12	.	TRBJ2-3	CSLSVSTDTQYF	TGCAGCCTTAGCGTGAGCACAGATACGCAGTATTTT